Each of the 15 T cell receptor beta chains below was sequenced from the same sample in a study of cytomegalovirus exposure and HLA in healthy donors. Primers: 60 Vbeta forward and 13 Jbeta reverse. Method: immunoSEQ multiplex PCR; TCRdb's copy keeps in-frame clones and lacks some. The repertoire holds 75,000 to 90,000 clones, less than 85% seen once, with around an eighth in the top ten. Material: PBMCs. The receptors here all came from a human donor in good health.

V is TRBV9 and J is TRBJ2-3, with 11 bases matching TRBD2. V gave up 5 bases and J gave up 8 bases; unmatched junction bases: 7. Germline V gene sequence: CDR1 SGDLS, CDR2 YYNGEE. CDR3 length equals 14 residues. DNA of the CDR3: TGTGCCAGCAGTCTAGCGGGGGGTCACAGTACGCAGTATTTT. It codes for CASSLAGGHSTQYF.

This sequence joins TRBV19 and TRBJ1-1; 7 nucleotides agree with TRBD1. CDR1 LNHDA and CDR2 SQIVND come from the germline V gene (reference sequence). This CDR3 region has 14 residues. After removal of 5 bases from V and 3 bases from J, the junction contained 6 bases not matched to a gene. The CDR3 loop reads CASSLDRVYTEAFF. In DNA, the CDR3 is TGTGCCAGTAGTCTTGACAGGGTGTACACTGAAGCTTTCTTT.

Comment on this clone: The junction departs from the called germline gene at one end, perhaps through a read error. This sequence joins TRBV14 and TRBJ1-2, with D unclear. This CDR3 region has 15 residues. Germline assignment: CDR1 SGHDN and CDR2 FVKESK. CDR3 bases: TGTGCCAGCAGCCAAAGGGCAGCGACTAACTATGGCTACCCCTTC. The encoded protein is CASSQRAATNYGYPF. The whole variable domain, remainder taken from reference TRBV14 and TRBJ1-2, is EAGVTQFPSHSVIEKGQTVTLRCDPISGHDNLYWYRRVMGKEIKFLLHFVKESKQDESGMPNNRFLAERTGGTYSTLKVQPAELEDSGVYFCASSQRAATNYGYPFGSGTRLTVV.

The J gene is TRBJ2-1, the V gene TRBV7-2; 10 nucleotides agree with TRBD1. Germline CDR1 reads SGHTA; CDR2 reads FQGNSA. J was trimmed by 1 base and V by 5 bases; bases with no gene match: 5. The CDR3 extends over 16 amino acids. The CDR3 sequence: CASSLAGQGSYNEQFF. CDR3 in DNA: TGTGCCAGCAGCCTCGCGGGACAGGGGTCCTACAATGAGCAGTTCTTC.

The gene calls are TRBV29-1 and TRBJ2-1; maybe TRBD2 (5 bases). Germline CDR1 is SQVTM and CDR2 is ANQGSEA. The CDR3 covers 15 residues. V shed 7 bases and J shed 3 bases, with 19 bases lying between them. As DNA, the CDR3 is TGCAGCGCCCGAGGCCAGGCTAGCAGCTACAATGAGCAGTTCTTC. It is translated as CSARGQASSYNEQFF.

This sequence joins TRBV10-3 and TRBJ1-1; 9 nucleotides line up with TRBD1. The CDR3 extends over 14 amino acids. CDR1 and CDR2 (germline): ENHRY, SYGVKD. The trim removed 6 bases at V and 5 bases at J, leaving 7 bases unmatched. CDR3 in DNA: TGTGCCATCAGGGGGGACAGGGTCGGAACTGAAGCTTTCTTT. Protein product: CAIRGDRVGTEAFF.

The J gene is TRBJ2-5, the V gene TRBV29-1; 9 nucleotides line up with TRBD1. This CDR3 is 14 amino acids long. Germline V lookup: CDR1 SQVTM, CDR2 ANQGSEA. V lost 6 bases to trimming and J lost 4 bases; unmatched junction nucleotides: 9. CDR3 in amino acids: CSVPHRGRGETQYF. The CDR3 DNA reads TGCAGCGTGCCCCACAGGGGGCGAGGAGAGACCCAGTACTTC.

This clone was seen once. The chain recombines TRBV5-1 with TRBJ2-3; weak D call: TRBD1 (5 bases). The CDR3 spans 14 residues. Per germline, CDR1 SGHRS and CDR2 YFSETQ. V was clipped by 2 bases and J by 1 base, with 8 bases between them. The CDR3 is CASSLVQGTDTQYF. The DNA of the CDR3 is TGCGCCAGCAGCTTAGTACAGGGCACAGATACGCAGTATTTT.

V usage is TRBV7-6 and J usage is TRBJ2-5; 7 bases are shared with TRBD2. V was pared by 4 bases and J by 5 bases, with 10 bases of the junction left unmatched. The CDR3 loop spans 15 amino acids. CDR1 and CDR2 from the germline V gene are SGHVS and FNYEAQ. The CDR3 protein is CASSSTPREEETQYF. In DNA, the CDR3 is TGTGCCAGCAGCTCCACCCCCCGGGAGGAGGAGACCCAGTACTTC.

The chain joins TRBV5-1 to TRBJ2-1; D possibly corresponds to TRBD2 (7 bases). Germline V gives CDR1 SGHRS, CDR2 YFSETQ. The length of the CDR3 is 15 residues. Deletions cut 3 bases from V and 8 bases from J, with 18 bases between. CDR3: CASSSQAGAMDEQFF. Written as DNA, the CDR3 is TGCGCCAGCAGCTCTCAGGCGGGGGCGATGGATGAGCAGTTCTTC.

The chain couples TRBV5-1 to TRBJ2-7, with D possibly TRBD1 on 6 matching bases. Per germline, CDR1 SGHRS and CDR2 YFSETQ. V lost 3 bases, J lost 2 bases, and 12 bases lay in between. CDR3 length equals 14 residues. The CDR3 DNA is TGCGCCAGCAGCTATGTGGGACACCCCTACGAGCAGTACTTC. Its translation is CASSYVGHPYEQYF.

This chain links TRBV7-9 with TRBJ1-2; maybe TRBD1 (6 bases). Trimming shortened V by 5 bases and J by 5 bases, and 15 bases separated the two germline ends. Germline loops: CDR1 SEHNR, CDR2 FQNEAQ (reference sequence). This CDR3 is 14 amino acids long. The CDR3 nucleotides are TGTGCCAGCAGCCCAGGACAGATTTCATATGGCTACACCTTC. It translates to CASSPGQISYGYTF.

V is TRBV7-9 and J is TRBJ1-1, with D uncertain. Germline V CDR1 and CDR2: SEHNR, FQNEAQ (reference sequence). V lost 5 bases and J lost 6, with 16 bases in between. The CDR3 runs 14 residues. The CDR3 is CASSPVRTIPEAFF. CDR3 bases: TGTGCCAGCAGCCCGGTTAGGACTATACCTGAAGCTTTCTTT.

As concerns this clone: At one end the junction does not follow the germline gene, possibly because of a read error. This rearrangement joins TRBV5-4 to TRBJ1-1; no reliable D call. Germline loops: CDR1 SGHNT, CDR2 YYREEE (reference sequence). This CDR3 has 16 residues. The CDR3 is CAGSAGRWSVNTEAFF. As DNA, the CDR3 is TGTGCCGGCAGCGCCGGCCGGTGGAGTGTCAACACTGAAGCTTTCTTT. Based on the CDR3 plus reference TRBV5-4 and TRBJ1-1, the full variable domain is ETGVTQSPTHLIKTRGQQVTLRCSSQSGHNTVSWYQQALGQGPQFIFQYYREEENGRGNFPPRFSGLQFPNYSSELNVNALELDDSALYLCAGSAGRWSVNTEAFFGQGTRLTVV.

The chain joins TRBV5-4 to TRBJ2-3; D not resolved. CDR1 and CDR2 (germline): SGHNT, YYREEE (reference sequence). The CDR3 has 15 residues. Trimming removed 2 bases from V and 4 bases from J, with 14 bases in between. CDR3 sequence (DNA): TGTGCCAGCAGCTTCGTGCCCTGGAGCGCAGATACGCAGTATTTT. Amino acids: CASSFVPWSADTQYF.